This entry features one TCR beta chain sequence. The data are from a study of blood T cell repertoires in COVID-19. Study-level background: Acute and convalescent COVID-19 specimens originated in the United States, Italy and Spain. Sources were T cells, B-cell-depleted T cells, or PBMCs; the material itself was cDNA or gDNA.

As handled by the study authors: How many nucleated cells were present was estimated from reference gene primer amplification. The repertoire was sequenced with immunoSEQ multiplex PCR; TCRdb's copy has only in-frame clones and lacks some. V and J calls and clone size are as listed in that table; D and trimming were resolved from the DNA. This sample has about 43,000 clones, with about 89% found just once. V dropped 0 bases and J dropped 6 bases, with 21 bases sitting between them. There are 17 residues in the CDR3. CDR1 and CDR2 from the germline V gene are LGHDT and YNNKEL (reference sequence). The clonotype originates from a human donor in a cohort sampled during active COVID-19. The chain employs TRBV3-1 (or the pseudogene TRBV3-2) and TRBJ2-7, with a weak D call TRBD1 (5 bases). Sequenced sample: peripheral blood. CDR3 nucleotides: TGTGCCAGCAGCCAAGATCTTGAGTTAACAGGATGGGGCGAGCAGTACTTC. It yields the protein CASSQDLELTGWGEQYF.